This T cell receptor beta chain was sequenced in a study of PD-L1 blockade in urothelial cancer. Study-wide background: Blood drawn 3 weeks (second dose) and 6 weeks after treatment start was analyzed.

This clone came up a few times. The data were produced by immunoSEQ multiplex PCR, yet TCRdb's version contains in-frame clones alone and is incomplete. Of about 50,000 clones in the sample, roughly 75% were seen once. Stated time point: pretreatment peripheral blood. Per germline, CDR1 MNHNY and CDR2 SVGAGI (reference sequence). This CDR3 spans 12 amino acids. Trimming at V came to 5 bases and at J to 10 bases, leaving 5 bases not matched to a gene. This TCR was sampled from a man between 65 and 79 years old with urothelial cancer. The V and J genes are TRBV6-6 and TRBJ2-1; 7 positions match TRBD1. The sequencing here drew on PBMCs, taken around atezolizumab (anti-PD-L1) treatment. The CDR3 DNA sequence: TGTGCCAGCAGTCACAGGGGCCAGGAGCAGTTCTTC. Translation: CASSHRGQEQFF.